The clone carrying this T cell receptor (beta chain) was observed at least ten times. Its antigen is not known. This CDR3 contains 15 residues. CDR1 and CDR2 (germline): SGHTA, FQGTGA. V was pared by 0 bases and J by 7 bases, with 3 bases of the junction left unmatched. The sample originates from a study of neurological immune-mediated disorders. Study observations and caveats: HTLV-1-associated myelopathy displayed the greatest TCR clonal expansion, and multiple sclerosis exhibited the smallest, lower than that of healthy controls.

From 15-18 subjects, each sequencing run yielded over 180 million TCR-beta sequences. TCRdb reprocessed the 5' RACE reads with MiXCR, giving one entry per CDR3 protein. The table has just over 50,000 distinct CDR3 sequences, about 3% seen once. The chain links TRBV7-3 to TRBJ1-2, with TRBD1 identical over 12 bases. Sequencing was done on a sample of PBMCs. The receptor's source is a man in his forties with multiple sclerosis. CDR3 bases: TGTGCCAGCAGCTTAACTGGGACAGGGGGCCTTGGCTACACCTTC. Amino acid sequence: CASSLTGTGGLGYTF.